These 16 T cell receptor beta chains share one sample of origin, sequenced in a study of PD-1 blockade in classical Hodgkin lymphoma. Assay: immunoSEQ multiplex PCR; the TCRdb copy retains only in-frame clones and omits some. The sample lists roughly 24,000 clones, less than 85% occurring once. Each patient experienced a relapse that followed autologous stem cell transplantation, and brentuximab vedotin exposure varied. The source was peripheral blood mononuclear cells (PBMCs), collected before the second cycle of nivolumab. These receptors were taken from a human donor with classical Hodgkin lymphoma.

CDR3 in amino acids: CSASIGFTQYF. The CDR3 nucleotides read TGCAGTGCTAGTATTGGGTTCACCCAGTACTTC. The chain combines TRBV20-1 with TRBJ2-5; no definite D call. Germline V gene data show CDR1 as DFQATT and CDR2 as SNEGSKA (reference sequence). Trimming left V 3 bases short and J 8 bases short, with 10 bases between. The CDR3 length is 11 residues.

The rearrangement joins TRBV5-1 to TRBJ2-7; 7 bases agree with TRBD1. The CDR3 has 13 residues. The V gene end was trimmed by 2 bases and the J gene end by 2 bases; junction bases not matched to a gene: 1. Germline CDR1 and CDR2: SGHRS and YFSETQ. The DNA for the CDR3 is TGCGCCAGCAGCTTCGGGACAGCCTACGAGCAGTACTTC. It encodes CASSFGTAYEQYF.

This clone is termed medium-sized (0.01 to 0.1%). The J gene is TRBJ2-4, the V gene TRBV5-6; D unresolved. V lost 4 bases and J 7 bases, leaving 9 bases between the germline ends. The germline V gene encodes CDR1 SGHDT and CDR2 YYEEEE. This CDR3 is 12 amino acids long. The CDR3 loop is CASSTPSNIQYF. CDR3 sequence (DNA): TGTGCCAGCAGCACCCCTTCGAACATTCAGTACTTC. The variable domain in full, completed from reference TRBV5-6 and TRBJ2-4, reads DAGVTQSPTHLIKTRGQQVTLRCSPKSGHDTVSWYQQALGQGPQFIFQYYEEEERQRGNFPDRFSGHQFPNYSSELNVNALLLGDSALYLCASSTPSNIQYFGAGTRLSVL.

CDR3 in DNA: TGCGCCAGCAGAGTCGGGGAGCTGTTTTTT. Translated: CASRVGELFF. This sequence joins TRBV10-1 and TRBJ2-2; no firm D call. This CDR3 spans 10 amino acids. The germline V and J ends were trimmed by 6 bases and 7 bases, with 3 bases remaining between them. Germline CDR1 is WNHNN and CDR2 is SYGVQD (reference sequence).

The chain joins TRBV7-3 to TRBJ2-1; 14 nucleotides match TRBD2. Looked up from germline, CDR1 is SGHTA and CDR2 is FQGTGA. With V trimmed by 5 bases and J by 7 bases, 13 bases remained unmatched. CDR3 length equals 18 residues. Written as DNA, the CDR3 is TGTGCCAGCAGCGTAAAACGAATCGGGACTAGCGGGAGTAATGAGCAGTTCTTC. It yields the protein CASSVKRIGTSGSNEQFF.

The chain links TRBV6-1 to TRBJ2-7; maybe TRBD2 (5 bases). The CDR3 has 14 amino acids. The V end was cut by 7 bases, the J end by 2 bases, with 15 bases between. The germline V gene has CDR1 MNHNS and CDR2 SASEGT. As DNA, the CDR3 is TGTGCCAGCAATTTCGGGGTTGGAGCCTACGAGCAGTACTTC. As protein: CASNFGVGAYEQYF.

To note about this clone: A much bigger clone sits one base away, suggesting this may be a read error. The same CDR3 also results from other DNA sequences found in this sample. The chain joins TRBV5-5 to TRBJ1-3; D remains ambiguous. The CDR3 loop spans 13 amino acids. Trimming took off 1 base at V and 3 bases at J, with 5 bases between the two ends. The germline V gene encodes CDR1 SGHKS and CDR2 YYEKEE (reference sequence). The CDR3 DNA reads TGTGCCAGCAGCTTGCAGCTTGGAAACACCATATATTTT. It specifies CASSLQLGNTIYF.

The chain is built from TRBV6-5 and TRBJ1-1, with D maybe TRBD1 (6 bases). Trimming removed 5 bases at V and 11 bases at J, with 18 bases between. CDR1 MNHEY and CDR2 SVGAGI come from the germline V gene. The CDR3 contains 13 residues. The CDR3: CASSAPRQGIAFF. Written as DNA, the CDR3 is TGTGCCAGCAGTGCCCCCCGTCAGGGGATCGCTTTCTTT.

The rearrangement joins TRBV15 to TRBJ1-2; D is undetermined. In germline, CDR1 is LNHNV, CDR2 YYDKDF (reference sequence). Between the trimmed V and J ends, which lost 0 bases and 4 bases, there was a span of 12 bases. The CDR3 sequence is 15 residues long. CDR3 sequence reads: CATSRDQTGGYGYTF. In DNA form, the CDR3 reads TGTGCCACCAGCAGAGATCAGACCGGAGGCTATGGCTACACCTTC.

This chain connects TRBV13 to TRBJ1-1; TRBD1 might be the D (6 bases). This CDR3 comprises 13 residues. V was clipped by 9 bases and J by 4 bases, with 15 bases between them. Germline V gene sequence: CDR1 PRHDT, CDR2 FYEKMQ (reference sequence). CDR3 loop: CASAPGESTEAFF. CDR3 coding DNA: TGTGCCAGTGCCCCAGGGGAGAGCACTGAAGCTTTCTTT.

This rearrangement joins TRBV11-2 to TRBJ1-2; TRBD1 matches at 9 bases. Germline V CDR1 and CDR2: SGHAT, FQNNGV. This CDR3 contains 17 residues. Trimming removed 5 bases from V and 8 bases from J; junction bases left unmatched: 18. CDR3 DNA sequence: TGTGCCAGCAGCCGACTCAGTTGGGGACAGGGAGGTGACGGCTACACCTTC. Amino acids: CASSRLSWGQGGDGYTF.

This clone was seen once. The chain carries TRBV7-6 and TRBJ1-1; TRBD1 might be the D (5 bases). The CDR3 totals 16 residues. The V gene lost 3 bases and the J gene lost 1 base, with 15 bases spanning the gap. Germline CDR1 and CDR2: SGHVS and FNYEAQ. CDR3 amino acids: CASSFSLGTANTEAFF. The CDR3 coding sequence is TGTGCCAGCAGCTTTTCTCTTGGGACGGCGAACACTGAAGCTTTCTTT.

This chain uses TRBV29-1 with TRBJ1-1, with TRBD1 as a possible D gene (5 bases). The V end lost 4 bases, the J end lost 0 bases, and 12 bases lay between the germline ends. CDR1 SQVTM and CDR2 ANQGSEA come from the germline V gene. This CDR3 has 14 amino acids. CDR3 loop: CSVVPGPLNTEAFF. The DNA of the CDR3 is TGCAGCGTTGTACCGGGACCCTTGAACACTGAAGCTTTCTTT.

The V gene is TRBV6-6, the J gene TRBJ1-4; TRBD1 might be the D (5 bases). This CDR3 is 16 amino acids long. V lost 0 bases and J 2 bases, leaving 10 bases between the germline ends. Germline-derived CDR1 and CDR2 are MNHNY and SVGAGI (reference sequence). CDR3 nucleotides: TGTGCCAGCAGTTACTCGGCAGGGTTTACTAATGAAAAACTGTTTTTT. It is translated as CASSYSAGFTNEKLFF.

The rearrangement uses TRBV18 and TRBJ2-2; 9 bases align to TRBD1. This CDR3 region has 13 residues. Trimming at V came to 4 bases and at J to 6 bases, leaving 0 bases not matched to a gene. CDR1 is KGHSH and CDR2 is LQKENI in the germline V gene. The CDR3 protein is CASSRTGAGELFF. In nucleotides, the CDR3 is TGTGCCAGCTCACGGACAGGGGCCGGGGAGCTGTTTTTT. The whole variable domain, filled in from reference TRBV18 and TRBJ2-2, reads NAGVMQNPRHLVRRRGQEARLRCSPMKGHSHVYWYRQLPEEGLKFMVYLQKENIIDESGMPKERFSAEFPKEGPSILRIQQVVRGDSAAYFCASSRTGAGELFFGEGSRLTVL.

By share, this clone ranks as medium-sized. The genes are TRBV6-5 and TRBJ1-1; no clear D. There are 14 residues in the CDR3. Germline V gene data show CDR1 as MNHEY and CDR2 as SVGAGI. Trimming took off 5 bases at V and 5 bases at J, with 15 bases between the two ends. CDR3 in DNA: TGTGCCAGCAGTCCAACGTCGACGTGGACTGAAGCTTTCTTT. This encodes CASSPTSTWTEAFF.